This TCR beta chain appears in the sequencing data of a study of cytomegalovirus exposure and HLA in healthy donors. Overall study findings and caveats: More clonal expansion characterized HLA-associated TCR beta chains than equally common others in a later analysis.

With respect to this clone: Its antigen is as yet unknown.

Per germline, CDR1 MDHEN and CDR2 SYDVKM. V was pared by 5 bases and J by 7 bases, with 11 bases between. The CDR3 consists of 12 residues. PCR employed 60 Vbeta and 13 Jbeta primers. Clones were read by immunoSEQ multiplex PCR, and TCRdb kept only the in-frame ones, dropping some. Among some 130,000 clones listed, roughly four fifths were seen once. Each donor was nominally healthy when sampled (though unrecorded immune exposures were likely). The J gene is TRBJ1-1, the V gene TRBV28; D gene uncertain. The receptor was derived from a male donor in good health and CMV-seronegative. Input material: PBMCs. The CDR3 region is CASSADGSEAFF. DNA for the CDR3: TGTGCCAGCAGTGCTGACGGGAGTGAAGCTTTCTTT.